What follows are 6 T cell receptor beta chains derived from one specimen sequenced in a study of blood T cell repertoires in COVID-19. Measured with immunoSEQ multiplex PCR; TCRdb has only the in-frame clones, and not every one. This table has fewer than 95,000 clones, around 88% appearing once. The specimen sequenced was peripheral blood. The source of these receptors is a man aged 60 to 69 with acute or convalescent COVID-19.

This chain joins TRBV28 and TRBJ1-2; D may be TRBD1 (5 bases). This CDR3 is built from 14 residues. Germline-derived CDR1 and CDR2 are MDHEN and SYDVKM. Between the trimmed V and J ends, which lost 5 bases and 4 bases, there was a span of 14 bases. For the CDR3, the DNA is TGTGCCAGCAGTCCCCCTCACAGGACCTATGGCTACACCTTC. Amino acids: CASSPPHRTYGYTF.

This clone is a singleton in its sample. The chain couples TRBV4-1 to TRBJ2-7; 8 positions match TRBD2. The CDR3 covers 15 residues. CDR1 and CDR2 from the germline V gene are MGHRA and YSYEKL. Losses at the gene ends were 4 bases for V and 4 bases for J; bases not matched to a gene: 9. The CDR3 DNA follows: TGCGCCAGCAGCCGATTTATAGCGGGGCTGTACGAGCAGTACTTC. Translating it yields CASSRFIAGLYEQYF.

The rearrangement links TRBV12-5 to TRBJ1-5, with TRBD1 matching over 9 bases. Trimming took 3 bases from V and 4 from J; bases not matched to a gene: 7. Germline lookup yields CDR1 LGHNT and CDR2 FRNRAP. CDR3 length: 16 amino acids. The CDR3 sequence is CASGFGTGRRNQPQHF. CDR3 DNA: TGTGCTAGTGGTTTCGGGACAGGGAGGCGAAATCAGCCCCAGCATTTT.

V gene TRBV30 combines with J gene TRBJ2-5; D is unresolved. Trimming took off 0 bases at V and 1 base at J, with 6 bases between the two ends. The length of the CDR3 is 13 residues. CDR1 is GTSNPN, CDR2 SVGIG, per germline (reference sequence). The chain's CDR3 is CAWSVGVQETQYF. CDR3 DNA sequence: TGTGCCTGGAGTGTAGGAGTCCAAGAGACCCAGTACTTC.

The rearrangement joins TRBV25-1 to TRBJ1-1; D might be TRBD1 (6 bases). The V end was cut by 6 bases, the J end by 0 bases, with 8 bases between. The germline V gene encodes CDR1 MGHDK and CDR2 SYGVNS. CDR3 length: 13 residues. The CDR3 loop reads CASRTGVNTEAFF. The CDR3 bases are TGTGCCAGCAGGACAGGAGTGAACACTGAAGCTTTCTTT.

The genes are TRBV7-2 and TRBJ2-7, with TRBD2 matching 7 bases. This CDR3 region has 13 residues. The V segment lost 4 bases and the J segment 5 bases; nucleotides outside the gene matches: 5. CDR1 is SGHTA and CDR2 is FQGNSA in the germline V gene. CDR3 nucleotides: TGTGCCAGCAGCTACCCGGGACTACACGAGCAGTACTTC. It specifies CASSYPGLHEQYF.